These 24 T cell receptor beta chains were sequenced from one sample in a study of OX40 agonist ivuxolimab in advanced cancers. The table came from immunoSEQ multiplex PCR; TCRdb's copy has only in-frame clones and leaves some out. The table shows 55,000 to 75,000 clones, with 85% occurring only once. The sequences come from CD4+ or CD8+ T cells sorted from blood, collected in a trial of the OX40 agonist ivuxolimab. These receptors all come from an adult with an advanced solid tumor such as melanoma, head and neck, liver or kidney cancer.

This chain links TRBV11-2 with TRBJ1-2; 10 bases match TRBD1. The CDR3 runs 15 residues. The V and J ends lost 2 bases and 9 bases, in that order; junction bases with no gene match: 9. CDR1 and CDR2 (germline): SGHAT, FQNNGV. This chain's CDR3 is CASSLSPGTGVSYTF. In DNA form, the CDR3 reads TGTGCCAGCAGCTTATCACCCGGGACAGGGGTTAGCTACACCTTC.

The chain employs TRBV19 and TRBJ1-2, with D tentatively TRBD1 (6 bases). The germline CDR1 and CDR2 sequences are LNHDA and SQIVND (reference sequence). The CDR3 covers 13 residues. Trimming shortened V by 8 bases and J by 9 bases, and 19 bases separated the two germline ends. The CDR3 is CASGEGDIGRYTF. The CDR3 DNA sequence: TGTGCCAGTGGCGAGGGGGATATTGGGCGCTACACCTTC. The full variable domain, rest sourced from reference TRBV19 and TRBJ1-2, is DGGITQSPKYLFRKEGQNVTLSCEQNLNHDAMYWYRQDPGQGLRLIYYSQIVNDFQKGDIAEGYSVSREKKESFPLTVTSAQKNPTAFYLCASGEGDIGRYTFGSGTRLTVV.

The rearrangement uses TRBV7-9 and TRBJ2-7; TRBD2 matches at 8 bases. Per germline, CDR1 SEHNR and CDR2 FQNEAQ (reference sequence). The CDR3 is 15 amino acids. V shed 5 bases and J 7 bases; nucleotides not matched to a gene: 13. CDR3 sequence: CASSVTLLAAGEQYF. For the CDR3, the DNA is TGTGCCAGCAGCGTAACCTTACTAGCGGCGGGGGAGCAGTACTTC.

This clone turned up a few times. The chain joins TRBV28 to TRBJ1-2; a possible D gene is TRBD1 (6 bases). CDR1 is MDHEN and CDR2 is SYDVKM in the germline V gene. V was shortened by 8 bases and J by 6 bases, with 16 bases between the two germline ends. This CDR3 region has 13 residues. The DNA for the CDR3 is TGTGCCAGCTGTGGACAGCGCTTTCATGGCTACACCTTC. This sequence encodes CASCGQRFHGYTF.

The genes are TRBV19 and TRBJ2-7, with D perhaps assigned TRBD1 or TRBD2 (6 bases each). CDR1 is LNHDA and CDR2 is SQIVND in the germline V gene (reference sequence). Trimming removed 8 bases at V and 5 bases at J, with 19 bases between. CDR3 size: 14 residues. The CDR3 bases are TGTGCCAGTCCCGAGGGGGGACCTCCGAACGAGCAGTACTTC. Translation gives CASPEGGPPNEQYF.

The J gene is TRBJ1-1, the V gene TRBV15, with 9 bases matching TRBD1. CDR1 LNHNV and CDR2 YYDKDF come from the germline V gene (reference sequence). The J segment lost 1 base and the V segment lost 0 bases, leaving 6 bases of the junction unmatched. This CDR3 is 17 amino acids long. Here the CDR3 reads CATSRDLPGQGNTEAFF. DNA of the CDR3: TGTGCCACCAGCAGAGACCTACCGGGACAGGGGAACACTGAAGCTTTCTTT.

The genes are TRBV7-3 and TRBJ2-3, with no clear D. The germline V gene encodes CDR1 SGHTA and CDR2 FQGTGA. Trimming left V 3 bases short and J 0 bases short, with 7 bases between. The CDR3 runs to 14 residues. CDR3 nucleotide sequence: TGTGCCAGCAGCTTCCCGGGTAGCACAGATACGCAGTATTTT. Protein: CASSFPGSTDTQYF.

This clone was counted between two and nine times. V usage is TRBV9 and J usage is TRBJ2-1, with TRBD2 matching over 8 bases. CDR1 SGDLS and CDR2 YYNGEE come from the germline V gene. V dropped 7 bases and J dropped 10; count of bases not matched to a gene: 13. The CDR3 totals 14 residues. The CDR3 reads CASGTEGLVSEQFF. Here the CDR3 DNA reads TGTGCCAGCGGGACGGAGGGACTAGTCTCCGAGCAGTTCTTC.

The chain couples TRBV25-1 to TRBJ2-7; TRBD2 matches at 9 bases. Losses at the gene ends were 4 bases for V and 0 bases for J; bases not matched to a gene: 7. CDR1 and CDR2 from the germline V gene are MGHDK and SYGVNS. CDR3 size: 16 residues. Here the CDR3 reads CASSGLAVTNSYEQYF. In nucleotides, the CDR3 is TGTGCCAGCAGTGGACTAGCGGTTACGAACTCCTACGAGCAGTACTTC.

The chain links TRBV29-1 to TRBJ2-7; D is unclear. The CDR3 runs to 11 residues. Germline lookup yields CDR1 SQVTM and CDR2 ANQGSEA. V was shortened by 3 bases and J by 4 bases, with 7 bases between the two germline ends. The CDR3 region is CSVDSYYEQYF. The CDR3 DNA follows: TGCAGCGTTGACTCCTATTACGAGCAGTACTTC.

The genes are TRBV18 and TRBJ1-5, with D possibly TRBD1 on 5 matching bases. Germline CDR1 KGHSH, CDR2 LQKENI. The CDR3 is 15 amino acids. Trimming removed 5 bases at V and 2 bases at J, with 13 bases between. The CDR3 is CASSDSPGGNQPQHF. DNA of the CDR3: TGTGCCAGCTCAGACAGCCCCGGTGGCAATCAGCCCCAGCATTTT.

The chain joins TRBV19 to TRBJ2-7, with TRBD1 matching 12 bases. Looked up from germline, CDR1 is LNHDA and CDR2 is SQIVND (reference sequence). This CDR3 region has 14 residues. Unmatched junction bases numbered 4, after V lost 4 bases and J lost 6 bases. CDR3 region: CASSTGQGAGEQYF. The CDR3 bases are TGTGCCAGTAGTACGGGACAGGGGGCAGGCGAGCAGTACTTC.

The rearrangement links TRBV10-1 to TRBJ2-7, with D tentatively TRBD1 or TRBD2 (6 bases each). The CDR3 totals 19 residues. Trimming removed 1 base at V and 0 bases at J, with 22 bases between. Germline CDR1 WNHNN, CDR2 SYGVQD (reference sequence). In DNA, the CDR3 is TGCGCCAGCAGTGAGTACGGGGCTGGGGGGCCGCCTAGCTCCTACGAGCAGTACTTC. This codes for CASSEYGAGGPPSSYEQYF.

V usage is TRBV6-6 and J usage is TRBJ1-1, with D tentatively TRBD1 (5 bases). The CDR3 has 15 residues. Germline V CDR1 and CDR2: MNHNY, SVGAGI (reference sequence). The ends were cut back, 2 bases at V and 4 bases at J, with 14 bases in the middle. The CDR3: CASSYGPQGVTEAFF. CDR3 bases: TGTGCCAGCAGTTACGGCCCGCAGGGTGTCACTGAAGCTTTCTTT.

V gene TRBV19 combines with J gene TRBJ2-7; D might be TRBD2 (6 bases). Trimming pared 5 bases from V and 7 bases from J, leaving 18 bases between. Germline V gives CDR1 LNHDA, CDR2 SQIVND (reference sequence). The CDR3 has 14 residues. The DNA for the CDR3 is TGTGCCAGTAGTCTGGAGGGACTCCGTGATGAGCAGTACTTC. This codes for CASSLEGLRDEQYF. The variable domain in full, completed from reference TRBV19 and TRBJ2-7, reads DGGITQSPKYLFRKEGQNVTLSCEQNLNHDAMYWYRQDPGQGLRLIYYSQIVNDFQKGDIAEGYSVSREKKESFPLTVTSAQKNPTAFYLCASSLEGLRDEQYFGPGTRLTVT.

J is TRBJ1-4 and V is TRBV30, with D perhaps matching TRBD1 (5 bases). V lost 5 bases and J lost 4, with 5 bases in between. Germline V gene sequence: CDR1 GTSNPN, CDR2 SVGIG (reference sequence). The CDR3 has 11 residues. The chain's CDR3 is CAWQGNEKLFF. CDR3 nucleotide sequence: TGTGCCTGGCAGGGTAATGAAAAACTGTTTTTT.

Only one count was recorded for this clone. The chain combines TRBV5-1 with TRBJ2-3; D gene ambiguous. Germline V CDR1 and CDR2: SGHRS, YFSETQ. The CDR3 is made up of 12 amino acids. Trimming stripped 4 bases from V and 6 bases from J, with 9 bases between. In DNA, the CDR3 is TGCGCCAGCAGCACACGAACGGATACGCAGTATTTT. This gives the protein CASSTRTDTQYF.

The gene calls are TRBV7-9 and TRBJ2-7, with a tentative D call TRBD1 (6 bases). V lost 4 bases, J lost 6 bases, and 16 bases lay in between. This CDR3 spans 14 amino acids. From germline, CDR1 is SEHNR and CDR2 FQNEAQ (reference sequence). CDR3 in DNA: TGTGCCAGCAGCTCTCAGACAGGCGTCTCCGAGCAGTACTTC. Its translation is CASSSQTGVSEQYF.

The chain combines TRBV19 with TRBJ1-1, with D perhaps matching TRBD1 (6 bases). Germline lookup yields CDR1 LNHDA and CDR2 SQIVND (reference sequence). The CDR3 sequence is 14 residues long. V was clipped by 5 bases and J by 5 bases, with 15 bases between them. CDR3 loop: CASSQQGEYTEAFF. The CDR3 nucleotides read TGTGCCAGTAGTCAACAGGGTGAGTATACTGAAGCTTTCTTT.

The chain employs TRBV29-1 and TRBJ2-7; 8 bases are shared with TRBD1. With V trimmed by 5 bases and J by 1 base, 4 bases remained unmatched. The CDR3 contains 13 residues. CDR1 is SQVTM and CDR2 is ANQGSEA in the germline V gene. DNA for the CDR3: TGCAGCGTTCGACAGGGGACGTCCTACGAGCAGTACTTC. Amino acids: CSVRQGTSYEQYF.

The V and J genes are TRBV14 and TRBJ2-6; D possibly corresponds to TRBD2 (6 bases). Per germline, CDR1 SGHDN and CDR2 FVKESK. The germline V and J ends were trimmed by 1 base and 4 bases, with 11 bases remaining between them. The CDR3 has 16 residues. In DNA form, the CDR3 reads TGTGCCAGCAGCCAAGTGAAGGCGGGGGGGGCCAACGTCCTGACTTTC. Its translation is CASSQVKAGGANVLTF.

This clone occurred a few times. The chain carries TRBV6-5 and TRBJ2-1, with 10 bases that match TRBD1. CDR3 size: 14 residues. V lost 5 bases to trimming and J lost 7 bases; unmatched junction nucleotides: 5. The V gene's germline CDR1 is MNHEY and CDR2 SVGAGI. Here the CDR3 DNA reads TGTGCCAGCAGTCCGGGACAGGGGAAGAATGAGCAGTTCTTC. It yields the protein CASSPGQGKNEQFF.

DNA of the CDR3: TGTGCCAGCAGTTCCTACCGGGACGGTAGGAGAAAAAATGGCTACACCTTC. This translates into CASSSYRDGRRKNGYTF. The gene calls are TRBV27 and TRBJ1-2, with TRBD1 as a possible D gene (5 bases). Germline V gene sequence: CDR1 MNHEY, CDR2 SMNVEV (reference sequence). Trimming removed 4 bases at V and 6 bases at J, with 24 bases between. This CDR3 contains 17 residues.

The CDR3 sequence is CASSYSMTKSWEKLFF. The CDR3 DNA is TGTGCCAGCAGTTACTCGATGACAAAAAGTTGGGAAAAACTGTTTTTT. The chain employs TRBV6-6 and TRBJ1-4; D gene ambiguous. The V end was cut by 0 bases, the J end by 8 bases, with 16 bases between. The CDR3 has 16 amino acids. Germline-derived CDR1 and CDR2 are MNHNY and SVGAGI (reference sequence).